The T cell receptor beta chain under discussion was sequenced for a study of T cells in narcolepsy. Overall study: Patients with NT1 or NT2 and healthy control donors were enrolled. Whole-study results and caveats: Autoreactive clonotypes reportedly recurred in blood of same and different patients, not controls. Some memory CD4+ repertoires had no autoreactive clone sequences.

Profiled with immunoSEQ multiplex PCR; TCRdb holds only in-frame clones, not every one. The sample includes about 35,000 clones, 65% to 85% of them seen just once. The CDR3 is 13 amino acids. Germline loops: CDR1 SGHTA, CDR2 FQGNSA. Trimming took 1 base from V and 15 from J; bases not matched to a gene: 7. As for this clone: Its antigen is unidentified.

The rearrangement links TRBV7-2 to TRBJ1-5; 9 bases agree with TRBD1. This TCR came from a human donor in good health. The source material was memory (CD45RA-) CD4+ T cells from blood. The CDR3 bases are TGTGCCAGCAGCTTAGATCGGACAGGGGCTCCGCATTTT. Translating gives CASSLDRTGAPHF.